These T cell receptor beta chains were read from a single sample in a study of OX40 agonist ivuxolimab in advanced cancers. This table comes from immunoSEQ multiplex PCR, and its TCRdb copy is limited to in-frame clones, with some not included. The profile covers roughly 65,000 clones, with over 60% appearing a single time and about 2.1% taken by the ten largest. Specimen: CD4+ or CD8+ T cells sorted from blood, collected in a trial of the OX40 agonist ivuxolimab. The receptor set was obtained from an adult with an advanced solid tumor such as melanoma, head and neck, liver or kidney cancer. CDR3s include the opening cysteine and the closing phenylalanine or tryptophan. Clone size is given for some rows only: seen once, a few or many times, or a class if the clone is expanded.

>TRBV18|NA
CASSLGQGGSEQYF
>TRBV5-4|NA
CASSLGDGTGTYEQYF
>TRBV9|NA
CASSVGTNSNQPQHF
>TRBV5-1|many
CASSPAGEAGGYTF
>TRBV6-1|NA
CASRDRGDTEAFF
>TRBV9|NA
CASSVGRTWGVDEQYF
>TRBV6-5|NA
CASSYSVRNYGYTF
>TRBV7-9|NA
CASSPEAFF
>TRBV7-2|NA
CASSLSRTENSPLHF
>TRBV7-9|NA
CASSHLGESSYNEQFF
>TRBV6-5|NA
CASSTAPPQETQYF
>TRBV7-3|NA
CASSPTNTGELFF
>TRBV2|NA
CASSEALSNSLSYEQYF
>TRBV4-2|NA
CASSQAAGGGTDTQYF
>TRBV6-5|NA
CASSYSRPSSYEQYF
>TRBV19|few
CASNPSGSSPLHF
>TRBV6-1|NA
CASSGTGGRTDTQYF
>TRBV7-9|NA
CASSQGTAWVEAFF
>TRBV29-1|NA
CSVDRGYGYTF
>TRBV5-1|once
CASSFSGGAYEQYF
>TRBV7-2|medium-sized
CASSFIRGGTGELFF
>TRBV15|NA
CATSRDRGGYTQYF
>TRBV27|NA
CASSLGGTTEAFF
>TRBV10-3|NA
CAISESTRSNQPQHF